This T cell receptor beta chain is drawn from a study of cytomegalovirus exposure and HLA in healthy donors. Trimming cost V 2 bases and J 7 bases; bases outside gene matches: 8. CDR1 and CDR2 from the germline V gene are MNHEY and SVGAGI. The CDR3 is made up of 15 amino acids. The assay was immunoSEQ multiplex PCR, and TCRdb's table has in-frame clones only and misses some. The sample shows around 160,000 clones, 80% to 85% of them seen only once. The TCR comes from a man aged 25-40 years in good health and CMV-seropositive. The chain employs TRBV6-5 and TRBJ1-1; 9 bases are a match to TRBD1. Sequencing was done on a sample of PBMCs. The CDR3 is CASSYGDREMGEAFF. DNA for the CDR3: TGTGCCAGCAGTTACGGGGACAGGGAGATGGGTGAAGCTTTCTTT.